The clone carrying this TCR beta chain is a singleton in its sample. This specimen belongs to a study of technical replicates of blood from several donors. This CDR3 spans 13 amino acids. After removal of 6 bases from V and 2 bases from J, the junction contained 3 bases not matched to a gene. Germline V gene data show CDR1 as SGHDN and CDR2 as FVKESK. Libraries were prepared by immunoSEQ multiplex PCR; TCRdb keeps only in-frame clonotypes and omits some of them. The sample carries 85,000 to 100,000 clones, approximately 94% recorded once. This clonotype was sampled from a human donor in good health. Sequences were obtained from T cells isolated from PBMCs. This chain joins TRBV14 and TRBJ2-7; 8 nucleotides align to TRBD1. CDR3 nucleotides: TGTGCCAGCAGGGTGACAGGGGCCTACGAGCAGTACTTC. The encoded protein is CASRVTGAYEQYF.